What follows are 3 T cell receptor beta chains derived from one specimen sequenced in a study of T cells in Graves' hyperthyroidism and ophthalmopathy. TCR beta CDR3 regions were amplified from RNA transcripts. The TCR CDR3 was amplified in a first-round RT-PCR using the HTBI primer set. TCRdb independently ran MiXCR on the multiplex PCR reads; one entry per CDR3 protein. The sample lists a few hundred thousand distinct CDR3 sequences; under 25% were seen once. Material: blood. These receptor sequences come from a man aged 18 to 29 with Graves' hyperthyroidism.

This clonotype was detected many times. The chain combines TRBV30 with TRBJ2-5; D is possibly TRBD1 (5 bases). V dropped 0 bases and J dropped 0 bases, with 5 bases sitting between them. In germline, CDR1 is GTSNPN, CDR2 SVGIG (reference sequence). The CDR3 length is 13 residues. CDR3 sequence (DNA): TGTGCCTGGAGTGTGGGGCACCAAGAGACCCAGTACTTC. Residues: CAWSVGHQETQYF.

This clonotype was observed a handful of times. This rearrangement joins TRBV12-3 or TRBV12-4 to TRBJ1-1, with unresolved D. V dropped 5 bases and J dropped 0 bases, with 10 bases sitting between them. The CDR3 extends over 14 amino acids. The DNA for the CDR3 is TGTGCCAGCAGTACCCAATACATGAACACTGAAGCTTTCTTT. Encoded protein: CASSTQYMNTEAFF.

This clonotype occurred a few times. This chain uses TRBV4-1 with TRBJ1-1, with 7 bases aligning to TRBD1. The germline V gene encodes CDR1 MGHRA and CDR2 YSYEKL. The CDR3 contains 15 residues. V lost 1 base and J lost 3; bases outside the gene matches: 5. CDR3 coding DNA: TGCGCCAGCAGCCAAGGACAGGGATTAGACACTGAAGCTTTCTTT. This encodes CASSQGQGLDTEAFF.